The 18 T cell receptor beta chains presented below share a single source sample, sequenced in a study of shared clonotypes between healthy human individuals. The method was immunoSEQ multiplex PCR; TCRdb's version includes in-frame clones alone and lacks a portion of them. The sample records a few hundred thousand clones, around two thirds being singletons. Sequencing used memory CD4+ T cells sorted from blood. Indicated subset: CD45RA-negative fraction. These receptors all stem from a man aged 30-40 years in good health.

This clone was counted a few times. CDR3 in DNA: TGTGCCACTGGGGGGACAGGGGCTAGAGATGAGCAGTTCTTC. This gives the protein CATGGTGARDEQFF. V usage is TRBV25-1 and J usage is TRBJ2-1; TRBD1 aligns across 10 bases. The V segment lost 10 bases and the J segment 8 bases; nucleotides outside the gene matches: 11. Per germline, CDR1 MGHDK and CDR2 SYGVNS. The CDR3 loop spans 14 amino acids.

This clone was observed a handful of times. The chain recombines TRBV29-1 with TRBJ2-7; the match to TRBD1 covers 10 bases. From germline, CDR1 is SQVTM and CDR2 ANQGSEA. V was pared by 2 bases and J by 7 bases, with 11 bases of the junction left unmatched. The CDR3 consists of 15 residues. The CDR3 here is CSVELGDRGRREQYF. The CDR3 DNA reads TGCAGCGTTGAATTGGGAGACAGGGGGCGCAGAGAGCAGTACTTC.

The genes are TRBV2 and TRBJ1-4; TRBD1 matches 9 bases. The V gene end was trimmed by 6 bases and the J gene end by 7 bases; junction bases not matched to a gene: 9. Germline CDR1 SNHLY, CDR2 FYNNEI. The length of the CDR3 is 15 residues. The CDR3 nucleotides read TGTGCCAGCAGCGCCGAGGGACAGGGTGGTGAAAAACTGTTTTTT. It translates to CASSAEGQGGEKLFF.

V usage is TRBV9 and J usage is TRBJ2-1; D remains unclear. CDR1 is SGDLS, CDR2 YYNGEE, per germline. Trimming removed 2 bases at V and 0 bases at J, with 21 bases between. This CDR3 region has 19 residues. This chain's CDR3 is CASSVSTPTKDGSYNEQFF. The CDR3 DNA is TGTGCCAGCAGCGTCTCCACCCCCACTAAGGATGGCTCCTACAATGAGCAGTTCTTC.

V gene TRBV28 combines with J gene TRBJ1-5; a possible D gene is TRBD1 (6 bases). The length of the CDR3 is 15 residues. The V end lost 5 bases, the J end lost 0 bases, and 11 bases lay between the germline ends. CDR1 and CDR2 from the germline V gene are MDHEN and SYDVKM. The chain's CDR3 is CASSKQGYSNQPQHF. CDR3 bases: TGTGCCAGCAGTAAACAGGGATATAGCAATCAGCCCCAGCATTTT. Together with reference TRBV28 and TRBJ1-5, the CDR3 gives the full variable domain: DVKVTQSSRYLVKRTGEKVFLECVQDMDHENMFWYRQDPGLGLRLIYFSYDVKMKEKGDIPEGYSVSREKKERFSLILESASTNQTSMYLCASSKQGYSNQPQHFGDGTRLSIL.

The chain combines TRBV6-6 with TRBJ2-7; 9 nucleotides match TRBD1. V dropped 6 bases and J dropped 2; count of bases not matched to a gene: 8. The CDR3 spans 15 residues. CDR1 MNHNY and CDR2 SVGAGI come from the germline V gene (reference sequence). CDR3 coding DNA: TGTGCCAGCAGCAAGAATGGACAGGGGACCTACGAGCAGTACTTC. Its protein is CASSKNGQGTYEQYF.

This chain uses TRBV2 with TRBJ1-4; no clear D. The CDR3 has 12 amino acids. From germline, CDR1 is SNHLY and CDR2 FYNNEI. Between the trimmed V and J ends, which lost 7 bases and 13 bases, there was a span of 16 bases. For the CDR3, the DNA is TGTGCCAGCAATCAGAGGGCCGGGAGACTGTTTTTT. This gives the protein CASNQRAGRLFF.

The genes are TRBV6-5 and TRBJ2-1, with D unclear. Looked up from germline, CDR1 is MNHEY and CDR2 is SVGAGI. The CDR3 is 14 amino acids. Trimming took 5 bases from V and 0 from J, leaving 8 bases between them. The CDR3: CASSQQSSYNEQFF. CDR3 bases: TGTGCCAGCAGTCAACAGTCCTCCTACAATGAGCAGTTCTTC.

The chain uses TRBV14 and TRBJ2-5; tentative D call: TRBD2 (6 bases). The CDR3 loop spans 15 amino acids. V lost 3 bases to trimming and J lost 7 bases, with 18 bases between them. Germline V gene data show CDR1 as SGHDN and CDR2 as FVKESK. As DNA, the CDR3 is TGTGCCAGCAGCCATTTTGACCTGCGGGAAGGGACCCAGTACTTC. It yields the protein CASSHFDLREGTQYF.

The rearrangement links TRBV29-1 to TRBJ2-7, with 9 bases lining up with TRBD1. Losses at the gene ends were 7 bases for V and 2 bases for J; bases not matched to a gene: 6. The germline V gene has CDR1 SQVTM and CDR2 ANQGSEA. The CDR3 extends over 13 amino acids. CDR3 residues: CSGGTGQTYEQYF. The CDR3 DNA follows: TGCAGCGGAGGGACAGGGCAGACCTACGAGCAGTACTTC.

The chain carries TRBV4-3 and TRBJ1-1; D unclear. V lost 1 base, J lost 4 bases, and 10 bases lay in between. CDR3 size: 14 residues. Germline V gene sequence: CDR1 LGHNA, CDR2 YSLEER. CDR3 loop: CASSQGKPGTEAFF. CDR3 DNA sequence: TGCGCCAGCAGCCAAGGTAAACCCGGCACTGAAGCTTTCTTT.

The chain is built from TRBV11-2 and TRBJ1-5, with unresolved D. The V gene lost 3 bases and the J gene lost 10 bases, with 4 bases spanning the gap. The germline V gene has CDR1 SGHAT and CDR2 FQNNGV. The CDR3 has 10 residues. The CDR3 sequence is CASSFLPQHF. The CDR3 DNA sequence: TGTGCCAGCAGCTTTCTCCCCCAGCATTTT.

The CDR3, as DNA: TGCAGCGTCCCCTCAAGACAAGGCACAGATACGCAGTATTTT. Protein product: CSVPSRQGTDTQYF. V is TRBV29-1 and J is TRBJ2-3, with D hard to call. Trimming took off 6 bases at V and 1 base at J, with 14 bases between the two ends. The CDR3 sequence is 14 residues long. Germline V CDR1 and CDR2: SQVTM, ANQGSEA.

J is TRBJ1-2 and V is TRBV5-6, with D unresolved. The CDR3 spans 12 residues. Germline lookup yields CDR1 SGHDT and CDR2 YYEEEE. V was clipped by 1 base and J by 2 bases, with 3 bases between them. The CDR3, as DNA: TGTGCCAGCAGCTTGTACAACTATGGCTACACCTTC. The encoded protein is CASSLYNYGYTF.

This chain joins TRBV6-6 and TRBJ2-3, with 13 bases that match TRBD2. This CDR3 is built from 14 residues. Trimming took 7 bases from V and 4 from J; bases not matched to a gene: 2. The V gene's germline CDR1 is MNHNY and CDR2 SVGAGI (reference sequence). The CDR3 DNA reads TGTGCCAGCATTACTAGCGGGGGGGCAGATACGCAGTATTTT. Protein sequence: CASITSGGADTQYF.

The rearrangement links TRBV9 to TRBJ2-5; TRBD1 matches at 8 bases. Germline values: CDR1 SGDLS, CDR2 YYNGEE. V lost 3 bases and J lost 7; bases outside the gene matches: 8. This CDR3 comprises 14 residues. The CDR3 loop reads CASSGRTGTGTQYF. The DNA for the CDR3 is TGTGCCAGCAGCGGAAGGACAGGGACGGGGACCCAGTACTTC. Full variable domain (missing parts from reference TRBV9 and TRBJ2-5): DSGVTQTPKHLITATGQRVTLRCSPRSGDLSVYWYQQSLDQGLQFLIQYYNGEERAKGNILERFSAQQFPDLHSELNLSSLELGDSALYFCASSGRTGTGTQYFGPGTRLLVL.

The gene calls are TRBV6-5 and TRBJ2-5, with D perhaps matching TRBD1 (5 bases). The CDR3 contains 13 residues. V was trimmed by 7 bases and J by 2 bases, leaving 11 bases between them. From germline, CDR1 is MNHEY and CDR2 SVGAGI. The CDR3 sequence is CASNRDRQETQYF. The CDR3 region has the DNA TGTGCCAGCAACCGAGACAGACAAGAGACCCAGTACTTC.

The rearrangement joins TRBV19 to TRBJ2-2; D is uncertain. V gave up 7 bases and J gave up 0 bases, with 9 bases separating them. The CDR3 totals 14 residues. The germline CDR1 and CDR2 sequences are LNHDA and SQIVND (reference sequence). The CDR3 DNA follows: TGTGCCAGTACATTAGGAGCGAACACCGGGGAGCTGTTTTTT. This sequence encodes CASTLGANTGELFF. The entire variable domain, with the rest obtained from reference TRBV19 and TRBJ2-2, is as follows: DGGITQSPKYLFRKEGQNVTLSCEQNLNHDAMYWYRQDPGQGLRLIYYSQIVNDFQKGDIAEGYSVSREKKESFPLTVTSAQKNPTAFYLCASTLGANTGELFFGEGSRLTVL.